This T cell receptor (beta chain) emerged from a study of T cell responses to AZD1222 COVID-19 vaccine. This CDR3 region has 19 residues. Germline V gene lookup returns CDR1 KGHSH and CDR2 LQKENI. Trimming took 0 bases from V and 3 from J; bases not matched to a gene: 8. Clones were sequenced by immunoSEQ multiplex PCR, and TCRdb holds only the in-frame ones, with some missing. The profile shows approximately 150,000 clones, approximately 92% of them singletons. The chain uses TRBV18 and TRBJ2-2; 12 bases align to TRBD2. The source of this sequence is an adult who received the AZD1222 COVID-19 vaccine. The sequenced sample was peripheral blood, obtained 28 days after the second AZD1222 dose. CDR3 sequence: CASSPPILAGGSDTGELFF. The CDR3 DNA sequence: TGTGCCAGCTCACCACCGATACTAGCGGGGGGCTCTGACACCGGGGAGCTGTTTTTT.